These 14 T cell receptor beta chains were all obtained from the same sample, sequenced in a study of PD-1 blockade in classical Hodgkin lymphoma. TCRdb's copy holds only in-frame clones and misses some; the assay was immunoSEQ multiplex PCR. This sample yields roughly 140,000 clones, of which nearly 80% are seen a single time; about 9.2% belongs to the top ten. Every one of the patients relapsed after autologous stem cell transplantation (brentuximab vedotin exposure was variable). The starting material was peripheral blood mononuclear cells (PBMCs), obtained before the second cycle of nivolumab. The receptors were sampled from a human donor with classical Hodgkin lymphoma.

The V and J genes are TRBV2 and TRBJ2-5; D gene ambiguous. Trimming removed 7 bases from V and 0 bases from J, with 6 bases in between. The CDR3 is made up of 12 amino acids. The germline V gene encodes CDR1 SNHLY and CDR2 FYNNEI. CDR3 region: CASNSYQETQYF. DNA of the CDR3: TGTGCCAGCAACAGCTACCAAGAGACCCAGTACTTC.

The chain joins TRBV9 to TRBJ2-2; 7 nucleotides match TRBD1. The V gene's germline CDR1 is SGDLS and CDR2 YYNGEE. The CDR3 is 17 residues long. V shed 2 bases and J 3 bases; nucleotides not matched to a gene: 10. CDR3 sequence: CASSVRFGQGDTGELFF. CDR3 sequence (DNA): TGTGCCAGCAGCGTTCGGTTCGGGCAGGGGGACACCGGGGAGCTGTTTTTT.

The V and J genes are TRBV19 and TRBJ1-1, with D maybe TRBD1 (6 bases). The CDR3 is 13 amino acids. V dropped 7 bases and J dropped 8 bases, with 17 bases sitting between them. CDR1 and CDR2 from the germline V gene are LNHDA and SQIVND (reference sequence). The CDR3 DNA sequence: TGTGCCAGTAAGAGGGACATCTTAAGGGAAGCTTTCTTT. It encodes CASKRDILREAFF.

The V gene is TRBV9, the J gene TRBJ1-1, with D unclear. This CDR3 region has 12 residues. Between the trimmed V and J ends, which lost 3 bases and 1 base, there was a span of 4 bases. CDR1 and CDR2 (germline): SGDLS, YYNGEE. The DNA of the CDR3 is TGTGCCAGCAGCGCCCAGAACACTGAAGCTTTCTTT. It translates to CASSAQNTEAFF.

The chain carries TRBV6-5 and TRBJ2-7; D is possibly TRBD2 (6 bases). The CDR3 spans 15 residues. Germline V gives CDR1 MNHEY, CDR2 SVGAGI. Trimming took off 0 bases at V and 2 bases at J, with 11 bases between the two ends. DNA of the CDR3: TGTGCCAGCAGTTACTCCCCGGGGGACCCCTACGAGCAGTACTTC. This translates into CASSYSPGDPYEQYF.

This sequence joins TRBV7-9 and TRBJ2-1, with D maybe TRBD2 (6 bases). The CDR3 is 18 residues long. V lost 3 bases and J 0 bases, leaving 18 bases between the germline ends. Per the germline V gene, CDR1 is SEHNR and CDR2 is FQNEAQ (reference sequence). The DNA for the CDR3 is TGTGCCAGCAGCTTCCCTTGGCCTCTAGCGAGCTCCTACAATGAGCAGTTCTTC. The encoded protein is CASSFPWPLASSYNEQFF.

The V gene is TRBV10-3, the J gene TRBJ1-2; tentatively, D is TRBD1 (5 bases). The CDR3 is 11 residues long. V was trimmed by 8 bases and J by 5 bases, leaving 9 bases between them. Germline V gene lookup returns CDR1 ENHRY and CDR2 SYGVKD. The CDR3 bases are TGTGCCATCTCAGGGTCTTATGGCTACACCTTC. Encoded protein: CAISGSYGYTF.

This chain links TRBV28 with TRBJ1-2; D is possibly TRBD1 (6 bases). CDR1 MDHEN and CDR2 SYDVKM come from the germline V gene. V was trimmed by 2 bases and J by 8 bases, leaving 15 bases between them. The CDR3 runs 14 residues. Here the CDR3 DNA reads TGTGCCAGCAGTTTAAACCACAGGGTTCAAGGCTACACCTTC. This encodes CASSLNHRVQGYTF.

V usage is TRBV2 and J usage is TRBJ2-7; D unclear. With 1 base removed from V and 6 bases from J, the gap between germline ends came to 7 bases. This CDR3 contains 12 residues. Germline CDR1 is SNHLY and CDR2 is FYNNEI. CDR3: CASSEGPREQYF. The CDR3 DNA is TGTGCCAGCAGTGAAGGCCCTCGCGAGCAGTACTTC.

V gene TRBV7-9 combines with J gene TRBJ2-1; 11 bases fit TRBD2. CDR1 and CDR2 from the germline V gene are SEHNR and FQNEAQ (reference sequence). The length of the CDR3 is 17 residues. Trimming took 0 bases from V and 6 from J; bases not matched to a gene: 7. The CDR3 region is CASSLASGGAPINEQFF. The CDR3 region has the DNA TGTGCCAGCAGCTTAGCTAGCGGGGGGGCACCAATCAATGAGCAGTTCTTC.

Concerning this clone itself: The DNA is left out, because the CDR3 cannot be placed on it with certainty; the CDR3 is given as TCRdb lists it. The J gene is TRBJ2-3, the V gene TRBV28. The V gene's germline CDR1 is MDHEN and CDR2 SYDVKM. The CDR3 is 16 residues long, ends included. The CDR3 sequence is CASSFGAGVARDTQYF.

J is TRBJ1-5 and V is TRBV19, with D unresolved. This CDR3 region has 16 residues. V lost 3 bases, J lost 3 bases, and 15 bases lay in between. In germline, CDR1 is LNHDA, CDR2 SQIVND (reference sequence). In DNA form, the CDR3 reads TGTGCCAGTAGTATTTTCCCGACACCGACCAATCAGCCCCAGCATTTT. It codes for CASSIFPTPTNQPQHF.

This clone has a single count. The V gene is TRBV7-2, the J gene TRBJ1-6; 7 nucleotides line up with TRBD1. The germline V gene has CDR1 SGHTA and CDR2 FQGNSA. The junction had 10 bases not matched to a gene; V was cut back by 5 bases and J by 0 bases. The CDR3 sequence is 18 residues long. CDR3 DNA: TGTGCCAGCAGCCTCTCGACAGGGCCGAGCTCCTATAATTCACCCCTCCACTTT. As protein: CASSLSTGPSSYNSPLHF.

This clone has a handful of counts. The V call is TRBV6-5, the J call TRBJ1-3, with 8 nucleotides matching TRBD1. V lost 6 bases, J lost 0 bases, and 4 bases stayed unmatched. Per the germline V gene, CDR1 is MNHEY and CDR2 is SVGAGI. The CDR3 length is 15 residues. The CDR3 nucleotides are TGTGCCAGCAGAAGGACAGGGAGCTCTGGAAACACCATATATTTT. Encoded protein: CASRRTGSSGNTIYF.